The following is a T cell receptor (beta chain) sequence with its context. Antigen: not known. With listed TCR primers and previously described methods, bulk TCR libraries were prepared. TCRdb independently ran MiXCR on the PCR reads; one entry per CDR3 protein. The sample yields nearly 650,000 distinct CDR3 sequences, 25% seen once. This sample was included in a study of molecular identifiers for immune sequencing clone quantification. Overall study results and limits: Clones exceeding 20 RNA copies carried over 97% of effector molecules but under 1% of naive-cell molecules.

Preparation of naive CD8 libraries involved roughly 18,000 to 1,100,000 sorted cells and 10%, 30% or 50% RNA. CD8+CD4-CCR7+CD45RA+ cells were sorted as naive CD8 T cells. CDR3 length equals 17 residues. Trimming took 3 bases from V and 0 from J; bases not matched to a gene: 2. Germline V CDR1 and CDR2: KGHDR, SFDVKD. The source of this sequence is a human donor in good health. Some libraries in this study had Jurkat cell RNA spiked in. Sequencing was carried out using naive CD8+ T cells from blood, with Jurkat cell RNA spiked in. Subset of the sample: FACS-sorted CD8+CD4-CCR7+CD45RA+ naive T cells. The J gene is TRBJ2-2, the V gene TRBV24-1, with TRBD2 identical over 11 bases. Here the CDR3 reads CATSDKLAGANTGELFF. As DNA, the CDR3 is TGTGCCACCAGTGATAAACTAGCGGGGGCGAACACCGGGGAGCTGTTTTTT.